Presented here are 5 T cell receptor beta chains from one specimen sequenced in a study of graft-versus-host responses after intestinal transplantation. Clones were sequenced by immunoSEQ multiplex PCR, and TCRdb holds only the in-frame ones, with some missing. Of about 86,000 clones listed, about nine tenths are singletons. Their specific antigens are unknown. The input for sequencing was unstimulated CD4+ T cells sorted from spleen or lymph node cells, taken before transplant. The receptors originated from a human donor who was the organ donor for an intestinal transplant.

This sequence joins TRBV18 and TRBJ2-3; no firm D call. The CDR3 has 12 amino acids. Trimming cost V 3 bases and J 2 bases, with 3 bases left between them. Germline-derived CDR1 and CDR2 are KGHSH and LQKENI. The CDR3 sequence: CASSPITDTQYF. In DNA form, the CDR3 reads TGTGCCAGCTCACCTATCACAGATACGCAGTATTTT.

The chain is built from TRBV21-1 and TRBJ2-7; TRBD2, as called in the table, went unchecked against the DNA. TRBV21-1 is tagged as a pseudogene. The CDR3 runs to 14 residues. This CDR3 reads CASKLSGSSYEQYF. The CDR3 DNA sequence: TGTGCCAGCAAGCTTAGCGGAAGCTCCTACGAGCAGTACTTC.

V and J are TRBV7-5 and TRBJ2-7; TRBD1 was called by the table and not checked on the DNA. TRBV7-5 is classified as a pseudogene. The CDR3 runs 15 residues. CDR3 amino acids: CARRNKTGGCYEQYF. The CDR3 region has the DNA TGTGCCAGGAGAAATAAGACAGGGGGCTGCTACGAGCAGTACTTC.

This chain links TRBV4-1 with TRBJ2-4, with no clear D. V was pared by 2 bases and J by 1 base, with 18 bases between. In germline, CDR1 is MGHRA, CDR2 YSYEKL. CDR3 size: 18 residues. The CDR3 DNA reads TGCGCCAGCAGCCAACCCCACATACTCCCGCGGGCCAAAAACATTCAGTACTTC. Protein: CASSQPHILPRAKNIQYF.

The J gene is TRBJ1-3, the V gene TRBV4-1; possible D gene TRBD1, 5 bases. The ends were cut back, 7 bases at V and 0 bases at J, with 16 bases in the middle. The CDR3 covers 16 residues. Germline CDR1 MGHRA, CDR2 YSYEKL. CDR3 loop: CASKDSYLTSGNTIYF. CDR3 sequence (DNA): TGCGCCAGCAAAGACAGTTACCTAACCTCTGGAAACACCATATATTTT.